This record concerns one T cell receptor beta chain sequence. V lost 1 base and J 2 bases, leaving 15 bases between the germline ends. The V gene's germline CDR1 is MNHEY and CDR2 SMNVEV (reference sequence). The CDR3 has 16 residues. This sample is part of a study of patients and donors after allogeneic stem cell transplantation. Each CDR3 protein is one row after TCRdb ran MiXCR on the RT-PCR reads. The sample consists of 800,000 to 1,000,000 distinct CDR3 sequences, approximately 19% of them appearing once. This chain links TRBV27 with TRBJ2-7, with D possibly matching TRBD1 (6 bases). Sequencing used blood, either unsorted or a sorted T cell fraction (not recorded which). The receptor comes from a human donor who was either an allogeneic HSCT recipient or a stem cell or donor lymphocyte infusion donor (not recorded which). It is not recorded whose cells these are; they may come from a transplant donor. CDR3 nucleotides: TGTGCCAGCAGTTTATATGCGGCAGGGGTGACCTACGAGCAGTACTTC. Translation gives CASSLYAAGVTYEQYF.